Listed here are 22 T cell receptor beta chains from one sample, sequenced in a study of cytomegalovirus exposure and HLA in healthy donors. 13 Jbeta primers and 60 Vbeta primers were used for the PCR. Profiling relied on immunoSEQ multiplex PCR, and the TCRdb table lists in-frame clones only, not all of them. The table has 100,000 to 150,000 clones, approximately 78% seen once. Sequenced material: PBMCs. The receptor source for this set is a female donor in good health and CMV-seronegative.

This clone was recorded a few times. The chain carries TRBV4-3 and TRBJ2-1, with D perhaps TRBD1 (5 bases). The V end was cut by 5 bases, the J end by 3 bases, with 11 bases between. The germline V gene encodes CDR1 LGHNA and CDR2 YSLEER. This CDR3 region has 14 residues. The CDR3: CASSGRTLYNEQFF. CDR3 coding DNA: TGCGCCAGCAGCGGCAGGACACTCTACAATGAGCAGTTCTTC.

This clone was seen a single time. This rearrangement joins TRBV28 to TRBJ2-3, with D possibly TRBD1 on 8 matching bases. V dropped 2 bases and J dropped 6 bases, with 15 bases sitting between them. From germline, CDR1 is MDHEN and CDR2 SYDVKM. This CDR3 contains 15 residues. The CDR3 spells CASSLQGQGGDTQYF. In nucleotides, the CDR3 is TGTGCCAGCAGTTTACAAGGACAGGGAGGGGATACGCAGTATTTT.

V is TRBV18 and J is TRBJ1-1; 10 positions match TRBD1. Per germline, CDR1 KGHSH and CDR2 LQKENI. The CDR3 contains 15 residues. Trimming removed 6 bases from V and 4 bases from J; junction bases left unmatched: 8. CDR3: CASSLGTGAATEAFF. CDR3 coding DNA: TGTGCCAGCTCGCTTGGGACAGGGGCGGCCACTGAAGCTTTCTTT.

The chain couples TRBV2 to TRBJ2-5, with D maybe TRBD2 (7 bases). The germline V gene encodes CDR1 SNHLY and CDR2 FYNNEI. The CDR3 spans 14 residues. V was shortened by 5 bases and J by 5 bases, with 15 bases between the two germline ends. The CDR3 nucleotides read TGTGCCAGCAGTTGGGGGGGGCCCGGGGAGACCCAGTACTTC. Protein: CASSWGGPGETQYF.

Details on this clone: This same CDR3 is encoded by further DNA sequences in the sample. The chain joins TRBV28 to TRBJ2-5; D remains ambiguous. The CDR3 consists of 11 residues. Germline V gene lookup returns CDR1 MDHEN and CDR2 SYDVKM. The ends were cut back, 4 bases at V and 5 bases at J, with 5 bases in the middle. The CDR3: CASSYRETQYF. The CDR3 coding sequence is TGTGCCAGCAGTTATCGGGAGACCCAGTACTTC.

The chain couples TRBV5-5 to TRBJ1-2; unclear D gene. The CDR3 is 13 amino acids. Trimming left V 0 bases short and J 4 bases short, with 7 bases between. Germline CDR1 SGHKS, CDR2 YYEKEE (reference sequence). This CDR3 is CASSLESSYGYTF. The CDR3 bases are TGTGCCAGCAGCTTGGAATCCAGCTATGGCTACACCTTC.

The chain recombines TRBV7-2 with TRBJ2-5; unclear D gene. Trimming removed 5 bases from V and 2 bases from J, with 3 bases in between. In germline, CDR1 is SGHTA, CDR2 FQGNSA. The CDR3 totals 11 residues. CDR3 region: CASSLQETQYF. CDR3 nucleotides: TGTGCCAGCAGCCTTCAAGAGACCCAGTACTTC.

The chain couples TRBV9 to TRBJ1-2; D gene uncertain. The CDR3 sequence is 12 residues long. The V end lost 1 base, the J end lost 2 bases, and 3 bases lay between the germline ends. Per germline, CDR1 SGDLS and CDR2 YYNGEE. The CDR3 DNA reads as TGTGCCAGCAGCGTACAGAACTATGGCTACACCTTC. It encodes CASSVQNYGYTF.

This clone was observed a few times. The chain couples TRBV28 to TRBJ2-3, with a tentative D call TRBD2 (5 bases). Germline assignment: CDR1 MDHEN and CDR2 SYDVKM. This CDR3 spans 14 amino acids. Trimming removed 7 bases at V and 6 bases at J, with 17 bases between. CDR3 sequence reads: CASILSGNTDTQYF. As DNA, the CDR3 is TGTGCCAGCATCCTTTCCGGGAATACGGATACGCAGTATTTT.

The chain carries TRBV6-1 and TRBJ2-3; 7 bases agree with TRBD1. Germline loops: CDR1 MNHNS, CDR2 SASEGT. The CDR3 contains 14 residues. The V gene end was trimmed by 4 bases and the J gene end by 1 base; junction bases not matched to a gene: 2. The CDR3 region has the DNA TGTGCCAGCAGTGCTACAGGGGGCACAGATACGCAGTATTTT. Translated: CASSATGGTDTQYF.

The V gene is TRBV6-5, the J gene TRBJ2-7; the match to TRBD2 covers 8 bases. V was pared by 2 bases and J by 7 bases, with 7 bases of the junction left unmatched. CDR3 size: 14 residues. In germline, CDR1 is MNHEY, CDR2 SVGAGI. The CDR3 region has the DNA TGTGCCAGCAGTTACACTAGCGGTCGAGGGGAGCAGTACTTC. It is translated as CASSYTSGRGEQYF.

The J gene is TRBJ1-2, the V gene TRBV11-2, with 8 nucleotides matching TRBD1. Germline CDR1 SGHAT, CDR2 FQNNGV. The CDR3 spans 12 residues. The V gene end was trimmed by 5 bases and the J gene end by 7 bases; junction bases not matched to a gene: 3. In DNA form, the CDR3 reads TGTGCCAGCAGCCCAGGACAGGGTGGCTACACCTTC. Residues: CASSPGQGGYTF.

The chain links TRBV4-2 to TRBJ1-1, with D unclear. Deletions cut 0 bases from V and 1 base from J, with 9 bases between. The CDR3 is made up of 15 amino acids. The germline gives CDR1 LGHNA, CDR2 YNFKEQ. The CDR3 loop is CASSQDEYRNTEAFF. In DNA form, the CDR3 reads TGTGCCAGCAGCCAAGATGAGTATCGGAACACTGAAGCTTTCTTT.

The J gene is TRBJ2-7, the V gene TRBV7-2, with a weak D call TRBD1 (6 bases). Trimming shortened V by 4 bases and J by 4 bases, and 20 bases separated the two germline ends. This CDR3 contains 16 residues. From germline, CDR1 is SGHTA and CDR2 FQGNSA. In DNA, the CDR3 is TGTGCCAGCAGCTCCCGGACAGCCGAGAAATCTTACGAGCAGTACTTC. This gives the protein CASSSRTAEKSYEQYF. The whole variable domain, remainder taken from reference TRBV7-2 and TRBJ2-7, is GAGVSQSPSNKVTEKGKDVELRCDPISGHTALYWYRQSLGQGLEFLIYFQGNSAPDKSGLPSDRFSAERTGGSVSTLTIQRTQQEDSAVYLCASSSRTAEKSYEQYFGPGTRLTVT.

The chain links TRBV28 to TRBJ1-5; possibly TRBD1 for D (6 bases). The germline CDR1 and CDR2 sequences are MDHEN and SYDVKM. The CDR3 loop spans 13 amino acids. Between the trimmed V and J ends, which lost 6 bases and 2 bases, there was a span of 8 bases. Written as DNA, the CDR3 is TGTGCCAGCAGACAGGGCCGCAATCAGCCCCAGCATTTT. Translated: CASRQGRNQPQHF.

The V and J genes are TRBV2 and TRBJ1-2, with D maybe TRBD1 (5 bases). The CDR3 extends over 11 amino acids. The germline V and J ends were trimmed by 3 bases and 7 bases, with 6 bases remaining between them. From germline, CDR1 is SNHLY and CDR2 FYNNEI. DNA for the CDR3: TGTGCCAGCAGTGAGGGGGGTGGCTACACCTTC. Its protein product is CASSEGGGYTF.

J is TRBJ1-1 and V is TRBV30; D is uncertain. CDR1 is GTSNPN and CDR2 is SVGIG in the germline V gene (reference sequence). CDR3 size: 12 residues. The V and J ends lost 8 bases and 3 bases respectively, with 13 bases between them. For the CDR3, the DNA is TGTGCCGCCAGAATTCGGGACACTGAAGCTTTCTTT. Its translation: CAARIRDTEAFF. Using reference TRBV30 and TRBJ1-1 for the parts outside the CDR3, the full variable domain is SQTIHQWPATLVQPVGSPLSLECTVEGTSNPNLYWYRQAAGRGLQLLFYSVGIGQISSEVPQNLSASRPQDRQFILSSKKLLLSDSGFYLCAARIRDTEAFFGQGTRLTVV.

This clone has a handful of counts. This sequence joins TRBV7-3 and TRBJ2-3; D is possibly TRBD2 (6 bases). The V gene's germline CDR1 is SGHTA and CDR2 FQGTGA. CDR3 size: 14 residues. The germline V and J ends were trimmed by 5 bases and 2 bases, with 11 bases remaining between them. CDR3 amino acids: CASSPGSNTDTQYF. For the CDR3, the DNA is TGTGCCAGCAGCCCCGGGAGTAACACAGATACGCAGTATTTT.

The chain uses TRBV6-6 and TRBJ2-5; 8 nucleotides agree with TRBD2. The germline CDR1 and CDR2 sequences are MNHNY and SVGAGI (reference sequence). Trimming removed 11 bases from V and 4 bases from J; junction bases left unmatched: 12. The CDR3 covers 14 residues. CDR3 bases: TGTGCCTCACGTCGGGGGGGCGCAGGAGAGACCCAGTACTTC. This codes for CASRRGGAGETQYF.

The V call is TRBV25-1, the J call TRBJ2-1; D might be TRBD2 (6 bases). This CDR3 is built from 16 residues. Germline assignment: CDR1 MGHDK and CDR2 SYGVNS. The ends were cut back, 7 bases at V and 7 bases at J, with 23 bases in the middle. CDR3 amino acids: CASTSEGGTGANEQFF. CDR3 bases: TGTGCCAGCACCTCAGAGGGCGGGACCGGGGCAAATGAGCAGTTCTTC.

The J gene is TRBJ2-1, the V gene TRBV9; 7 positions match TRBD1. Unmatched junction bases numbered 7, after V lost 3 bases and J lost 4 bases. Looked up from germline, CDR1 is SGDLS and CDR2 is YYNGEE. The CDR3 contains 15 residues. The DNA for the CDR3 is TGTGCCAGCAGCGAATCCGGGACAGCTTACAATGAGCAGTTCTTC. It translates to CASSESGTAYNEQFF. Based on the CDR3 plus reference TRBV9 and TRBJ2-1, the full variable domain is DSGVTQTPKHLITATGQRVTLRCSPRSGDLSVYWYQQSLDQGLQFLIQYYNGEERAKGNILERFSAQQFPDLHSELNLSSLELGDSALYFCASSESGTAYNEQFFGPGTRLTVL.

This clone was seen once. This chain uses TRBV19 with TRBJ2-1; 8 bases fit TRBD2. Germline CDR1 and CDR2: LNHDA and SQIVND (reference sequence). The J segment lost 8 bases and the V segment lost 6 bases, leaving 6 bases of the junction unmatched. CDR3 size: 13 residues. The CDR3 spells CASRRGLEDEQFF. The CDR3, as DNA: TGTGCCAGTAGACGGGGACTAGAGGATGAGCAGTTCTTC.